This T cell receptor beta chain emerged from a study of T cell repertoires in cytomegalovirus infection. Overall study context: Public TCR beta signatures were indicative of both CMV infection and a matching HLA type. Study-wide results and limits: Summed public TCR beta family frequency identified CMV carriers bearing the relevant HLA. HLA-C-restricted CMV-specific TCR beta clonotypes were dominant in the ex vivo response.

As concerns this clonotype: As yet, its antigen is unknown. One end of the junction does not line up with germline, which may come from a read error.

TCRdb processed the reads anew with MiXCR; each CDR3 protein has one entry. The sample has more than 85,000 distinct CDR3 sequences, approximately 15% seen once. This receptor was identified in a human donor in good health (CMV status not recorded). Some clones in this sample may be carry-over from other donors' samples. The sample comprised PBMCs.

The CDR3: CDSSSVGEPYEQYF. The CDR3 coding sequence is TGTGACAGCAGCTCAGTAGGGGAGCCTTACGAGCAGTACTTC. The V and J genes are TRBV7-4 and TRBJ2-7; D might be TRBD1 or TRBD2, each matching 5 bases. CDR1 is SGHVT, CDR2 SQSDAQ, per germline. CDR3 length: 14 residues.